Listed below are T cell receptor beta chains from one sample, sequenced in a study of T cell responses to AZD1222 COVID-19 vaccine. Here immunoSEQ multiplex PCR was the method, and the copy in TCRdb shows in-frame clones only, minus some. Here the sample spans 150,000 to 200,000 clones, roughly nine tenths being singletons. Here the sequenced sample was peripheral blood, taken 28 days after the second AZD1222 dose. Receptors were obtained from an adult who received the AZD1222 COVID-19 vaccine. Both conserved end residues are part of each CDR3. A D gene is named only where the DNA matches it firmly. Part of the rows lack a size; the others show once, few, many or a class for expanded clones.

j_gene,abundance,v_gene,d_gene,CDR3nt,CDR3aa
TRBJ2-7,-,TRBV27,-,TGTGCCAGCAGTTTAGATTATCGTGGGTTCGAGCAGTACTTC,CASSLDYRGFEQYF
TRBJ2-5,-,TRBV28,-,TGTGCCAGCAGTACCCCTGGGGGGGAGACCCAGTACTTC,CASSTPGGETQYF
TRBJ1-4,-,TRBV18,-,TGTGCCAGCTCAACAGGACAGATGACAACTAATGAAAAACTGTTTTTT,CASSTGQMTTNEKLFF
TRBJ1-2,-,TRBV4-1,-,TGCGCCAGCAGCCAAGACGGCGGGACGAATGGCTACACCTTC,CASSQDGGTNGYTF
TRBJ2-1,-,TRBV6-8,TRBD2,TGTGCCAGCACGAATATGCCACCTCGGGGGGGGGACTACAATGAGCAGTTCTTC,CASTNMPPRGGDYNEQFF
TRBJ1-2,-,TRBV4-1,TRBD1,TGCGCCAGCAGCCAAGCGGGACAGGGGGCTGACTATGGCTACACCTTC,CASSQAGQGADYGYTF
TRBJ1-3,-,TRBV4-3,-,TGCGCCAGCAGCCCAACCGTGGCTGGAAACACCATATATTTT,CASSPTVAGNTIYF
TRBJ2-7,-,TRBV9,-,TGTGCCAGCAGCGTAGCTGGAATCGGCTACGAGCAGTACTTC,CASSVAGIGYEQYF
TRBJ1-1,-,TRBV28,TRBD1,TGTGCCAGCAGCCCCATCTTTATCTTGGGACAGGGTAGAGGGAACACTGAAGCTTTCTTT,CASSPIFILGQGRGNTEAFF
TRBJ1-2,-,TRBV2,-,TGTGCCAGCACCGAAGGAGCGACAGAGATCTATGGCTACACCTTC,CASTEGATEIYGYTF
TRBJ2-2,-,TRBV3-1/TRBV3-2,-,TGTGCCAGCAGCCCCCTGGACGGGCCCGGGGAGCTGTTTTTT,CASSPLDGPGELFF
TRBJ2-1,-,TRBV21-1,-,TGTGCCAGCAGCAAAGTAGACGCGGGGGACTACAATGAGCAGTTCTTC,CASSKVDAGDYNEQFF
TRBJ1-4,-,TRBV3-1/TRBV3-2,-,TGTGCCAGCAGCCAAAGGGGATGGCAAGGTATGGAAAAACTGTTTTTT,CASSQRGWQGMEKLFF
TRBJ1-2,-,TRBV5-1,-,TGCGCCAGCAGCCCGGAGGGGGGGGCAGCCTATGGCTACACCTTC,CASSPEGGAAYGYTF
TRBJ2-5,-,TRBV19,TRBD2,TGTGCCAGTAGTGGGACTAGCCGCAAAGAGACCCAGTACTTC,CASSGTSRKETQYF
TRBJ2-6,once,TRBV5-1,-,TGCGCCAGCAGCCCGGCCGGGGCTGGGGCCAACGTCCTGACTTTC,CASSPAGAGANVLTF